Listed below are T cell receptor beta chains from one sample, sequenced in a study of blood T cell repertoires in COVID-19. Here immunoSEQ multiplex PCR was the method, and the copy in TCRdb shows in-frame clones only, minus some. Of around 200,000 clones detected, 80% to 90% appear once; the ten largest clones hold 15% to 20%. The material sequenced was peripheral blood. Receptors originate from a woman older than 75 with active or convalescent COVID-19. The CDR3 runs from the conserved cysteine through the conserved F or W. A D gene is named only where the DNA matches it firmly. Size values are once, few and many counts, or a class for expanded clones, and some rows have none.

J | length | size | D | V | CDR3 | DNA
TRBJ2-1 | 16 | - | TRBD2 | TRBV5-1 | CASSDSSGNSYNEQFF | TGCGCCAGCAGCGACTCTAGCGGGAACTCCTACAATGAGCAGTTCTTC
TRBJ1-1 | 14 | - | - | TRBV6-5 | CASSYAPGSPEAFF | TGTGCCAGCAGTTACGCTCCCGGGAGCCCAGAAGCTTTCTTT
TRBJ2-1 | 14 | - | TRBD2 | TRBV11-3 | CASAGGSSYNEQFF | TGTGCCAGCGCGGGGGGGAGCTCCTACAATGAGCAGTTCTTC
TRBJ1-2 | 15 | - | - | TRBV5-4 | CASSLDRGRDYGYTF | TGTGCCAGCAGCTTGGATAGAGGGAGGGACTATGGCTACACCTTC
TRBJ1-1 | 13 | - | TRBD1 | TRBV19 | CASSTRDRGVAFF | TGTGCCAGTAGTACCCGGGACAGGGGTGTAGCTTTCTTT
TRBJ2-7 | 16 | - | - | TRBV30 | CAWSVRSSQGRYEQYF | TGTGCCTGGAGTGTAAGGTCCTCACAGGGACGCTACGAGCAGTACTTC
TRBJ1-6 | 16 | - | TRBD1 | TRBV27 | CASRQQGSVNNSPLHF | TGTGCCAGCAGGCAACAGGGGTCTGTAAATAATTCACCCCTCCACTTT
TRBJ2-3 | 15 | - | TRBD2 | TRBV6-6 | CASSPRGGGSDTQYF | TGTGCCAGCAGCCCCCGTGGCGGGGGATCAGATACGCAGTATTTT
TRBJ2-1 | 15 | - | - | TRBV5-4 | CASSSQNTGIHEQFF | TGTGCCAGCAGCTCGCAAAATACAGGGATCCATGAGCAGTTCTTC
TRBJ1-1 | 16 | - | - | TRBV21-1 | CASSKVTQGANTEAFF | TGTGCCAGCAGCAAAGTGACGCAGGGGGCGAACACTGAAGCTTTCTTT
TRBJ2-1 | 16 | - | - | TRBV19 | CASSAPTVEGYNEQFF | TGTGCCAGTAGTGCCCCAACGGTCGAGGGCTACAATGAGCAGTTCTTC
TRBJ2-3 | 15 | - | - | TRBV19 | CASSIGAGETDTQYF | TGTGCCAGTAGTATAGGGGCAGGGGAAACAGATACGCAGTATTTT
TRBJ1-5 | 16 | - | - | TRBV6-1 | CASSEKGQISNQPQHF | TGTGCCAGCAGTGAAAAGGGGCAGATAAGCAATCAGCCCCAGCATTTT
TRBJ2-5 | 12 | - | TRBD2 | TRBV5-4 | CASSLTGTTQYF | TGTGCCAGCAGCTTGACTGGGACTACTCAGTACTTC
TRBJ2-1 | 14 | - | TRBD2 | TRBV7-2 | CASSQPGTKGEQFF | TGTGCCAGCAGCCAGCCCGGGACTAAGGGTGAGCAGTTCTTC
TRBJ2-5 | 15 | - | - | TRBV5-4 | CASSPGSNPRETQYF | TGTGCCAGCAGCCCGGGGTCAAATCCGAGGGAGACCCAGTACTTC
TRBJ1-1 | 15 | - | - | TRBV5-1 | CASTPLGGANTEAFF | TGCGCCAGCACACCCCTTGGGGGGGCGAACACTGAAGCTTTCTTT
TRBJ1-2 | 14 | few | TRBD1 | TRBV28 | CASRLTGGAGGYTF | TGTGCCAGCAGATTGACAGGGGGCGCGGGGGGCTACACCTTC
TRBJ2-7 | 13 | - | - | TRBV11-3 | CASSLDPRGIRYF | TGTGCCAGCAGCTTAGATCCCAGGGGTATAAGGTACTTC
TRBJ2-6 | 17 | - | - | TRBV3-1/TRBV3-2 | CASSQEITGIGANVLTF | TGTGCCAGCAGCCAAGAGATAACAGGGATTGGGGCCAACGTCCTGACTTTC
TRBJ2-1 | 14 | - | - | TRBV11-1 | CASGGGLSYNEQFF | TGTGCCAGTGGCGGCGGGTTATCCTACAATGAGCAGTTCTTC
TRBJ1-3 | 18 | - | - | TRBV11-3 | CASSLGLTARFPGNTIYF | TGTGCCAGCAGCTTAGGGCTGACAGCCCGATTCCCTGGAAACACCATATATTTT
TRBJ1-2 | 15 | - | TRBD1 | TRBV19 | CASSMGQGAGYGYTF | TGTGCCAGTAGTATGGGACAGGGGGCCGGCTATGGCTACACCTTC
TRBJ2-7 | 15 | - | TRBD2 | TRBV11-1 | CASSLAGGPSYEQYF | TGTGCCAGCAGCTTAGCGGGAGGGCCCTCCTACGAGCAGTACTTC
TRBJ2-2 | 17 | - | TRBD2 | TRBV19 | CASSIWGLAENTGELFF | TGTGCCAGTAGTATCTGGGGACTAGCGGAGAACACCGGGGAGCTGTTTTTT
TRBJ2-7 | 14 | - | TRBD2 | TRBV7-9 | CASSPGGGLYEQYF | TGTGCCAGCAGCCCGGGGGGGGGCCTATACGAGCAGTACTTC
TRBJ1-5 | 12 | - | - | TRBV5-4 | CASIPGNQPQHF | TGTGCCAGCATCCCAGGCAATCAGCCCCAGCATTTT
TRBJ1-5 | 14 | - | - | TRBV27 | CASSLAGQHQPQHF | TGTGCCAGCAGCCTGGCGGGTCAGCATCAGCCCCAGCATTTT
TRBJ2-2 | 14 | - | - | TRBV21-1 | CASSQGDKGGELFF | TGTGCCAGCAGTCAGGGGGATAAAGGCGGGGAGCTGTTTTTT
TRBJ2-6 | 13 | - | - | TRBV19 | CASSQSGANVLTF | TGTGCCAGTAGTCAGTCTGGGGCCAACGTCCTGACTTTC
TRBJ1-6 | 14 | - | - | TRBV30 | CAWSQGRNNSPLHF | TGTGCCTGGAGCCAGGGAAGGAATAATTCACCCCTCCACTTT
TRBJ2-7 | 16 | - | TRBD2 | TRBV7-2 | CASSLSLGLATYEQYF | TGTGCCAGCAGCTTATCCCTCGGACTAGCGACCTACGAGCAGTACTTC
TRBJ2-1 | 17 | - | - | TRBV4-3 | CASSQDPASSTYNEQFF | TGCGCCAGCAGCCAAGATCCGGCTAGCTCGACCTACAATGAGCAGTTCTTC